The 7 T cell receptor beta chains presented below share a single source sample, sequenced in a study of CD8 T cells in Susac syndrome. Reverse transcription of roughly 0.5 to 1 ug RNA was carried out with random hexamers. TCRdb called the immunoSEQ multiplex PCR reads again in MiXCR, with one record for every CDR3 protein. The sample has 40,000 to 55,000 distinct CDR3 sequences; more than 85% are singletons. Sequencing was done on a sample of CD8+ T cells from PBMCs. All receptors derive from a human donor in good health.

The chain links TRBV29-1 to TRBJ1-1; perhaps TRBD1 as D (5 bases). The CDR3 covers 14 residues. V lost 6 bases, J lost 2 bases, and 16 bases lay in between. Germline V lookup: CDR1 SQVTM, CDR2 ANQGSEA. The CDR3 loop reads CSVHRSSFNTEAFF. The CDR3 DNA follows: TGCAGCGTCCACAGGAGTAGTTTCAACACTGAAGCTTTCTTT.

The chain recombines TRBV6-6 with TRBJ2-5; 8 bases line up with TRBD2. V was clipped by 7 bases and J by 7 bases; unmatched bases: 8. The CDR3 contains 13 residues. Germline CDR1 and CDR2: MNHNY and SVGAGI (reference sequence). The CDR3: CASTAGGSGTQYF. The CDR3 coding sequence is TGTGCCAGCACTGCGGGAGGTAGTGGGACCCAGTACTTC.

The rearrangement joins TRBV2 to TRBJ2-1; D may be TRBD2 (5 bases). The CDR3 sequence is 16 residues long. Germline V gene lookup returns CDR1 SNHLY and CDR2 FYNNEI. V was shortened by 1 base and J by 7 bases, with 17 bases between the two germline ends. CDR3 in DNA: TGTGCCAGCAGTGAAGTGGGAGCGGTCGTGGGTAATGAGCAGTTCTTC. Encoded protein: CASSEVGAVVGNEQFF.

The V and J genes are TRBV30 and TRBJ2-5; no clear D. Per the germline V gene, CDR1 is GTSNPN and CDR2 is SVGIG (reference sequence). V dropped 0 bases and J dropped 3 bases, with 14 bases sitting between them. CDR3 length: 15 amino acids. The CDR3: CAWSVQRQAKETQYF. CDR3 nucleotide sequence: TGTGCCTGGAGTGTACAACGGCAGGCTAAAGAGACCCAGTACTTC.

In this sample, this clonotype turned up once. This chain joins TRBV7-9 and TRBJ2-1; D is unresolved. Germline V gene lookup returns CDR1 SEHNR and CDR2 FQNEAQ (reference sequence). Trimming cost V 1 base and J 8 bases, with 9 bases left between them. The CDR3 has 13 residues. CDR3 in amino acids: CASSLGIRDEQFF. CDR3 DNA: TGTGCCAGCAGCTTAGGGATTAGAGATGAGCAGTTCTTC.

This clonotype was detected only once. J is TRBJ2-1 and V is TRBV6-2 or TRBV6-3; D not certain. The V end was cut by 7 bases, the J end by 0 bases, with 16 bases between. The CDR3 totals 16 residues. Looked up from germline, CDR1 is MNHEY and CDR2 is SVGEGT. The CDR3 region has the DNA TGTGCCAGCATCCCTGAGGCCCTTCCCTCCTACAATGAGCAGTTCTTC. Its protein product is CASIPEALPSYNEQFF.

This clonotype was seen a single time. V and J are TRBV7-2 and TRBJ1-2, with a possible D match to TRBD1 (6 bases). V lost 1 base and J 2 bases, leaving 11 bases between the germline ends. The CDR3 consists of 15 residues. Looked up from germline, CDR1 is SGHTA and CDR2 is FQGNSA. For the CDR3, the DNA is TGTGCCAGCAGCTTAGAAGCAGGGGCGAACTATGGCTACACCTTC. Translated, it gives CASSLEAGANYGYTF.